The clone carrying this TCR beta chain was counted many times. This sample's time point: newly diagnosed GD, antithyroid drugs for less than 3 months. Extracted RNA from PBMCs served as the source of the TCR library. This sample stems from a study of regulatory T cells in long-lasting Graves disease. V lost 2 bases to trimming and J lost 5 bases, with 13 bases between them. This CDR3 comprises 15 residues. The germline gives CDR1 GTSNPN, CDR2 SVGIG (reference sequence). Arm-PCR of CDR3 regions and iRepertoire HTBI primers were used to build TCR beta libraries. TCRdb re-called the multiplex PCR reads with MiXCR, one entry per CDR3 protein. The table lists 300,000 to 450,000 distinct CDR3 sequences, 15% to 18% of them singletons.

The material was peripheral blood mononuclear cells (PBMCs), obtained at new diagnosis, from a patient treated with antithyroid drugs. This chain joins TRBV30 and TRBJ1-6; no clear D gene. The TCR sequence derives from a female donor with Graves disease. The CDR3 nucleotides are TGTGCCTGGAGTTCCCCGGGAGCCGATAATTCACCCCTCCACTTT. This codes for CAWSSPGADNSPLHF.